Below are 2 T cell receptor beta chains sequenced from a single sample in a study of T cell repertoires in cytomegalovirus infection. TCRdb recomputed calls from the reads with MiXCR, one row per CDR3 protein. This table holds 150,000 to 200,000 distinct CDR3 sequences, 14% found once. Sequencing was done on a sample of PBMCs. These receptors were taken from a human donor in good health (CMV status not recorded). Some clones in this sample may be carry-over from other donors' samples.

This clonotype has at least ten counts. V and J are TRBV6-5 and TRBJ2-7; D gene ambiguous. Trimming took 8 bases from V and 2 from J, leaving 13 bases between them. This CDR3 contains 13 residues. The germline V gene encodes CDR1 MNHEY and CDR2 SVGAGI. This chain's CDR3 is CASSLSPAYEQYF. The CDR3 DNA reads as TGTGCCAGCTCTTTGTCCCCAGCCTACGAGCAGTACTTC.

This clonotype occurred once. This chain connects TRBV10-3 to TRBJ2-2, with 12 bases matching TRBD2. Per the germline V gene, CDR1 is ENHRY and CDR2 is SYGVKD. V lost 6 bases and J lost 7; bases outside the gene matches: 6. The CDR3 length is 15 residues. The CDR3 DNA is TGTGCCATCAGGACGACTAGCGGGGGTATCGGGGAGCTGTTTTTT. Amino acid sequence: CAIRTTSGGIGELFF.